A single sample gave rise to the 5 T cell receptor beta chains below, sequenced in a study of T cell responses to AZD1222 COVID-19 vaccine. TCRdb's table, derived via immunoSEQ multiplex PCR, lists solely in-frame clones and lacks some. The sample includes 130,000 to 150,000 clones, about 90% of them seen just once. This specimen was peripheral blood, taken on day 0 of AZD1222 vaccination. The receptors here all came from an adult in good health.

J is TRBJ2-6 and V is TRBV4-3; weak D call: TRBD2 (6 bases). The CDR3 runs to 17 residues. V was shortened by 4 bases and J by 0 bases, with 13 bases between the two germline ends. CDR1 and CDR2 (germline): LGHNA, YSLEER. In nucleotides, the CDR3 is TGCGCCAGCAGCCGGCGGGACTCAAGCTCTGGGGCCAACGTCCTGACTTTC. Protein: CASSRRDSSSGANVLTF.

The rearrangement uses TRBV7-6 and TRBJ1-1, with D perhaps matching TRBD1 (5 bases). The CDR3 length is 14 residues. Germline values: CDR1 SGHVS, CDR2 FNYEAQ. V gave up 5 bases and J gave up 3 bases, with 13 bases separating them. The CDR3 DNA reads TGTGCCAGCAGCCCCGGAACAGGATACACTGAAGCTTTCTTT. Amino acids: CASSPGTGYTEAFF.

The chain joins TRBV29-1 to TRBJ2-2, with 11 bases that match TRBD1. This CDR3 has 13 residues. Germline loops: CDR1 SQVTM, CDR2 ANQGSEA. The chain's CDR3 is CSAGTGGTGELFF. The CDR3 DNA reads TGCAGTGCCGGGACAGGGGGCACCGGGGAGCTGTTTTTT.

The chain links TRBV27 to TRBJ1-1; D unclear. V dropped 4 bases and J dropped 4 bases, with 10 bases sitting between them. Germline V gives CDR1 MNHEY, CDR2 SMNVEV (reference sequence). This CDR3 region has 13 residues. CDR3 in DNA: TGTGCCAGCAGTTCCGGTTGGGGCACTGAAGCTTTCTTT. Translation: CASSSGWGTEAFF.

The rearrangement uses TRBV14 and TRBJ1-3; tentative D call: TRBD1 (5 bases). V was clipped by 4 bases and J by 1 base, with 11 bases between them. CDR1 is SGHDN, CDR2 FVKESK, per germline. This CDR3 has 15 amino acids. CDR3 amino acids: CASSRGGTSGNTIYF. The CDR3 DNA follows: TGTGCCAGCAGCCGGGGCGGGACTTCTGGAAACACCATATATTTT.